A single sample is the source of the 20 T cell receptor beta chains below, sequenced in a study of Graves' ophthalmopathy and Graves' hyperthyroidism. RNA transcripts yielded amplified TCR beta CDR3 regions. First-round RT-PCR relied on HTBI primers, and a second-round multiplex PCR came next. MiXCR, run by TCRdb on the multiplex PCR reads, gives a single entry per CDR3 protein. The table includes a few hundred thousand distinct CDR3 sequences, less than 20% detected once. The source material was peripheral blood. These receptors all come from a woman between 18 and 29 years old with stable Graves' hyperthyroidism.

This sequence joins TRBV3-1 and TRBJ1-1; tentative D call: TRBD1 (5 bases). The germline CDR1 and CDR2 sequences are LGHDT and YNNKEL (reference sequence). V lost 1 base and J lost 0, with 9 bases in between. This CDR3 comprises 15 residues. The CDR3 loop reads CASSQVGGLNTEAFF. CDR3 sequence (DNA): TGTGCCAGCAGCCAAGTTGGGGGACTGAACACTGAAGCTTTCTTT.

There are many counts of this clonotype. This chain links TRBV4-1 with TRBJ1-1; D remains unclear. Between the trimmed V and J ends, which lost 4 bases and 1 base, there was a span of 10 bases. Germline V gene data show CDR1 as MGHRA and CDR2 as YSYEKL. The CDR3 has 14 residues. CDR3 amino acids: CASSLSVSNTEAFF. The CDR3 DNA reads as TGCGCCAGCAGCCTGTCCGTGTCGAACACTGAAGCTTTCTTT.

This clonotype was found many times. The gene calls are TRBV10-3 and TRBJ1-1; 7 positions match TRBD1. V gave up 10 bases and J gave up 0 bases; unmatched junction bases: 5. The CDR3 totals 13 residues. The germline CDR1 and CDR2 sequences are ENHRY and SYGVKD. The CDR3 loop is CATGTDMNTEAFF. The CDR3 bases are TGTGCCACCGGGACAGATATGAACACTGAAGCTTTCTTT.

There are many counts of this clonotype. The genes are TRBV29-1 and TRBJ1-1, with D unresolved. This CDR3 is built from 16 residues. Deletions cut 4 bases from V and 0 bases from J, with 18 bases between. Germline CDR1 is SQVTM and CDR2 is ANQGSEA. Here the CDR3 DNA reads TGCAGCGTTGTAGGTCGAGGTGCCTTTATGAACACTGAAGCTTTCTTT. Its translation is CSVVGRGAFMNTEAFF.

This clonotype was found a few times. The rearrangement joins TRBV5-5 to TRBJ2-5; D is perhaps TRBD1 or TRBD2 (5 bases each). Germline V gene sequence: CDR1 SGHKS, CDR2 YYEKEE (reference sequence). CDR3 length: 17 residues. The germline V and J ends were trimmed by 0 bases and 5 bases, with 20 bases remaining between them. The CDR3 reads CASSLDPGPPRRETQYF. DNA of the CDR3: TGTGCCAGCAGCTTGGACCCAGGGCCCCCGCGGAGGGAGACCCAGTACTTC.

The chain recombines TRBV3-1 with TRBJ2-7; TRBD1 matches at 7 bases. Trimming took 1 base from V and 3 from J; bases not matched to a gene: 6. There are 15 residues in the CDR3. Germline-derived CDR1 and CDR2 are LGHDT and YNNKEL (reference sequence). CDR3 amino acids: CASSQAPGQHYEQYF. The CDR3 region has the DNA TGTGCCAGCAGCCAAGCCCCGGGACAGCACTACGAGCAGTACTTC.

This clonotype was found a few times. The chain links TRBV6-2 or TRBV6-3 to TRBJ1-5; no reliable D call. Germline V gene data show CDR1 as MNHEY and CDR2 as SVGEGT. The CDR3 extends over 16 amino acids. Trimming pared 0 bases from V and 3 bases from J, leaving 12 bases between. Written as DNA, the CDR3 is TGTGCCAGCAGTTACTCGAAGAAGGCCGTCAATCAGCCCCAGCATTTT. Translation gives CASSYSKKAVNQPQHF.

In its sample, this clonotype was seen many times. V and J are TRBV2 and TRBJ2-2; a possible D gene is TRBD1 (6 bases). V was shortened by 6 bases and J by 1 base, with 9 bases between the two germline ends. The CDR3 totals 14 residues. Germline V gene data show CDR1 as SNHLY and CDR2 as FYNNEI. The CDR3: CASRRTVNTGELFF. CDR3 sequence (DNA): TGTGCCAGCAGACGGACAGTGAACACCGGGGAGCTGTTTTTT.

This clonotype was detected ten times or more. This CDR3 reads CASSRSGAGIGELFF. CDR3 in DNA: TGTGCCAGCAGCCGATCTGGGGCAGGGATCGGGGAGCTGTTTTTT. V is TRBV5-4 and J is TRBJ2-2, with a weak D call TRBD1 (5 bases). CDR3 length: 15 amino acids. Trimming shortened V by 4 bases and J by 7 bases, and 17 bases separated the two germline ends. In germline, CDR1 is SGHNT, CDR2 YYREEE (reference sequence).

This clonotype was seen repeatedly, ten times or more. The rearrangement uses TRBV18 and TRBJ1-1; no firm D call. Germline CDR1 KGHSH, CDR2 LQKENI. V lost 2 bases and J lost 3, with 7 bases in between. The CDR3 sequence is 13 residues long. The CDR3 protein is CASSPKVDTEAFF. The CDR3 DNA follows: TGTGCCAGCTCACCAAAGGTGGACACTGAAGCTTTCTTT. Full variable domain (outside the CDR3, taken from reference TRBV18 and TRBJ1-1): NAGVMQNPRHLVRRRGQEARLRCSPMKGHSHVYWYRQLPEEGLKFMVYLQKENIIDESGMPKERFSAEFPKEGPSILRIQQVVRGDSAAYFCASSPKVDTEAFFGQGTRLTVV.

Regarding this clonotype: A read error may be the cause here, since a much bigger clone is one base away. The chain joins TRBV19 to TRBJ1-2; 8 nucleotides line up with TRBD1. Germline V gene sequence: CDR1 LNHDA, CDR2 SQIVND (reference sequence). The CDR3 consists of 14 residues. CDR3 nucleotides: TGTGCCAGTAGTATTAACAGGGGGAGTAGGGGCTGCACCTTC. Amino acids: CASSINRGSRGCTF.

The genes are TRBV7-2 and TRBJ2-7, with TRBD1 matching 9 bases. The CDR3 length is 15 residues. The J segment lost 6 bases and the V segment lost 5 bases, leaving 11 bases of the junction unmatched. CDR1 is SGHTA and CDR2 is FQGNSA in the germline V gene. The CDR3 loop is CASSPPGQGWGEQYF. For the CDR3, the DNA is TGTGCCAGCAGCCCGCCGGGACAGGGATGGGGCGAGCAGTACTTC.

There are many counts of this clonotype. This rearrangement joins TRBV7-6 to TRBJ1-1; D ambiguous. CDR3 length: 14 amino acids. Trimming removed 2 bases at V and 1 base at J, with 8 bases between. Germline loops: CDR1 SGHVS, CDR2 FNYEAQ. Here the CDR3 DNA reads TGTGCCAGCAGCTTATTTCGGCAGAACACTGAAGCTTTCTTT. Translated: CASSLFRQNTEAFF.

With regard to this clonotype: A much larger clone lies one base from this, so it may be a read error. The conserved final phenylalanine or tryptophan is absent from the CDR3, which likely points to a read error. This sequence joins TRBV6-1 and TRBJ1-1; D is possibly TRBD1 (5 bases). V lost 6 bases, J lost 7 bases, and 15 bases lay in between. The CDR3 runs to 13 residues. Germline V gene sequence: CDR1 MNHNS, CDR2 SASEGT. CDR3 DNA sequence: TGTGCCAGCAGATCAGGGAACGGGAATGAAGCTTTCTAT. Translation gives CASRSGNGNEAFY.

This clonotype was observed many times. The chain combines TRBV29-1 with TRBJ1-3, with D maybe TRBD1 (5 bases). V was trimmed by 6 bases and J by 3 bases, leaving 15 bases between them. Per germline, CDR1 SQVTM and CDR2 ANQGSEA. The CDR3 consists of 14 residues. The CDR3 loop reads CSVAGSVGGNTIYF. CDR3 nucleotides: TGCAGCGTCGCAGGGAGTGTTGGTGGAAACACCATATATTTT.

This clonotype showed up many times. The chain is built from TRBV28 and TRBJ2-7; D uncertain. The CDR3 sequence is 11 residues long. V lost 5 bases and J 3 bases, leaving 5 bases between the germline ends. Per the germline V gene, CDR1 is MDHEN and CDR2 is SYDVKM. The chain's CDR3 is CASSTNYEQYF. The CDR3 DNA sequence: TGTGCCAGCAGTACCAACTACGAGCAGTACTTC.

This clonotype came up many times. The V gene is TRBV6-1, the J gene TRBJ2-7; 7 positions agree with TRBD2. The germline V gene encodes CDR1 MNHNS and CDR2 SASEGT. The CDR3 is made up of 13 amino acids. Trimming cost V 0 bases and J 6 bases; bases outside gene matches: 2. The CDR3 DNA is TGTGCCAGCAGTGAAGCTAGGGAGGGCGAGCAGTACTTC. Its protein is CASSEAREGEQYF.

The chain employs TRBV11-1 and TRBJ2-2; 7 nucleotides match TRBD1. The germline gives CDR1 SGHAT, CDR2 FQDESV (reference sequence). CDR3 length equals 17 residues. After removal of 5 bases from V and 5 bases from J, the junction contained 14 bases not matched to a gene. In nucleotides, the CDR3 is TGTGCCAGCAGCGACGCCTTAATAGGGGGCAGTACCGGGGAGCTGTTTTTT. Residues: CASSDALIGGSTGELFF.

This clonotype has a handful of counts. The J gene is TRBJ1-2, the V gene TRBV5-4; 7 bases line up with TRBD1. CDR1 and CDR2 from the germline V gene are SGHNT and YYREEE (reference sequence). The junction had 7 bases not matched to a gene; V was cut back by 4 bases and J by 4 bases. The CDR3 is 14 residues long. CDR3 sequence reads: CASSRTGAVYGYTF. CDR3 nucleotides: TGTGCCAGCAGCCGAACAGGGGCGGTCTATGGCTACACCTTC.

This clonotype was observed at least ten times. This rearrangement joins TRBV10-2 to TRBJ2-7, with D perhaps given as TRBD1 or TRBD2 (6 bases each). Trimming removed 3 bases at V and 0 bases at J, with 9 bases between. The CDR3 covers 14 residues. Germline CDR1 is WSHSY and CDR2 is SAAADI. The CDR3 DNA reads as TGCGCCAGCAGTGATAGGGGGGTCTCCTACGAGCAGTACTTC. Translation: CASSDRGVSYEQYF.